Each of the 18 T cell receptor beta chains below was sequenced from the same sample in a study of blood T cell repertoires in COVID-19 (dated by TCRdb to the early 2020s). The library relied on the immunoSEQ multiplex PCR assay. The table was pulled from immuneACCESS by TCRdb, which kept in-frame rearrangements only. Such tables lose some clones; where checked, under half of the loss comes from unresolved V genes, and the rest has no known cause. The sample table records some 170,000 clones; 65% to 85% of these occur just once. The top ten constitute over 6.5% of the sample. Sequenced material: peripheral blood. Source of these receptors: a woman aged 40-49 years with COVID-19, enrolled during active disease.

This clone was seen more than once but under ten times. The J gene is TRBJ1-2, the V gene TRBV2; D unclear. Germline V CDR1 and CDR2: SNHLY, FYNNEI. CDR3 size: 13 residues. The germline V and J ends were trimmed by 2 bases and 6 bases, with 10 bases remaining between them. The CDR3 sequence: CASSEWRANGYTF. CDR3 in DNA: TGTGCCAGCAGTGAATGGAGGGCCAATGGCTACACCTTC.

To note about this clone: Germline and junction disagree at one end, which may indicate a read error. This CDR3 is CATSGANGGTDTQYF. The DNA for the CDR3 is TGTGCAACCAGTGGGGCGAACGGTGGCACAGATACGCAGTATTTT. This chain uses TRBV24-1 with TRBJ2-3; D is possibly TRBD1 (5 bases). The CDR3 has 15 amino acids. Looked up from germline, CDR1 is KGHDR and CDR2 is SFDVKD.

The chain combines TRBV7-9 with TRBJ2-1; 11 bases match TRBD2. The V and J ends lost 6 bases and 5 bases, in that order; junction bases with no gene match: 6. The germline gives CDR1 SEHNR, CDR2 FQNEAQ (reference sequence). The CDR3 is 15 residues long. CDR3 DNA sequence: TGTGCCAGCAGATATGGGACTAGCGGCAACAATGAGCAGTTCTTC. Translating it yields CASRYGTSGNNEQFF.

The genes are TRBV5-1 and TRBJ1-2, with D tentatively TRBD1 (5 bases). The V gene lost 0 bases and the J gene lost 0 bases, with 9 bases spanning the gap. The CDR3 is 15 amino acids. CDR1 SGHRS and CDR2 YFSETQ come from the germline V gene. The chain's CDR3 is CASSLEWGPNYGYTF. DNA of the CDR3: TGCGCCAGCAGCTTGGAGTGGGGCCCTAACTATGGCTACACCTTC.

This clone came up a few times. The chain recombines TRBV18 with TRBJ2-3; TRBD2 matches at 7 bases. Germline lookup yields CDR1 KGHSH and CDR2 LQKENI. The CDR3 is made up of 17 amino acids. Trimming at V came to 3 bases and at J to 1 base, leaving 10 bases not matched to a gene. The DNA of the CDR3 is TGTGCCAGCTCACCTCTGACTAGCCATGAGGGCACAGATACGCAGTATTTT. Translating gives CASSPLTSHEGTDTQYF.

The V and J genes are TRBV4-1 and TRBJ1-2; 7 positions match TRBD1. Germline CDR1 is MGHRA and CDR2 is YSYEKL. The V segment lost 8 bases and the J segment 4 bases; nucleotides outside the gene matches: 10. This CDR3 spans 14 amino acids. The CDR3 protein is CASGPQGDPYGYTF. The CDR3 DNA reads TGCGCCAGCGGCCCTCAGGGGGACCCCTATGGCTACACCTTC.

The chain links TRBV27 to TRBJ2-6, with 7 positions matching TRBD2. V dropped 4 bases and J dropped 0; count of bases not matched to a gene: 0. CDR3 length: 15 residues. The V gene's germline CDR1 is MNHEY and CDR2 SMNVEV (reference sequence). CDR3 nucleotide sequence: TGTGCCAGCAGTTGGGGGGGCTCTGGGGCCAACGTCCTGACTTTC. Protein: CASSWGGSGANVLTF.

The rearrangement links TRBV28 to TRBJ2-5; 8 nucleotides line up with TRBD2. This CDR3 spans 12 amino acids. Germline V gene sequence: CDR1 MDHEN, CDR2 SYDVKM. Unmatched junction bases numbered 3, after V lost 8 bases and J lost 4 bases. CDR3 in amino acids: CASVRGGETQYF. For the CDR3, the DNA is TGTGCCAGCGTTCGGGGGGGAGAGACCCAGTACTTC. The variable domain in full, completed from reference TRBV28 and TRBJ2-5, reads DVKVTQSSRYLVKRTGEKVFLECVQDMDHENMFWYRQDPGLGLRLIYFSYDVKMKEKGDIPEGYSVSREKKERFSLILESASTNQTSMYLCASVRGGETQYFGPGTRLLVL.

This sequence joins TRBV3-1 (or the pseudogene TRBV3-2) and TRBJ2-2; D remains ambiguous. Trimming removed 3 bases from V and 0 bases from J, with 11 bases in between. CDR3 length equals 16 residues. The germline V gene has CDR1 LGHDT and CDR2 YNNKEL (reference sequence). This CDR3 reads CASSHLALANTGELFF. DNA for the CDR3: TGTGCCAGCAGCCATCTCGCACTCGCGAACACCGGGGAGCTGTTTTTT.

This clone occurred once. The CDR3 reads CASSTYRDAYGYTF. In DNA, the CDR3 is TGTGCCAGTAGTACCTACAGGGACGCCTATGGCTACACCTTC. The V call is TRBV19, the J call TRBJ1-2, with a weak D call TRBD1 (6 bases). The germline V gene encodes CDR1 LNHDA and CDR2 SQIVND (reference sequence). The CDR3 totals 14 residues. V was cut by 4 bases and J by 4 bases, with 13 bases left in between.

The J gene is TRBJ1-6, the V gene TRBV2; TRBD1 agrees at 7 bases. The V gene end was trimmed by 10 bases and the J gene end by 7 bases; junction bases not matched to a gene: 7. Germline CDR1 reads SNHLY; CDR2 reads FYNNEI. The CDR3 extends over 13 amino acids. CDR3 sequence: CATEEGANSPLHF. The CDR3 nucleotides read TGTGCCACCGAGGAGGGGGCGAATTCACCCCTCCACTTT.

This rearrangement joins TRBV3-1 (or the pseudogene TRBV3-2) to TRBJ2-5; D gene uncertain. The ends were cut back, 0 bases at V and 3 bases at J, with 8 bases in the middle. Germline lookup yields CDR1 LGHDT and CDR2 YNNKEL (reference sequence). This CDR3 contains 14 residues. The CDR3 loop is CASSQDKTEETQYF. CDR3 DNA: TGTGCCAGCAGCCAAGATAAGACTGAAGAGACCCAGTACTTC.

The chain recombines TRBV5-1 with TRBJ2-1; TRBD2 might be the D (6 bases). V lost 6 bases and J 1 base, leaving 8 bases between the germline ends. The V gene's germline CDR1 is SGHRS and CDR2 YFSETQ. There are 13 residues in the CDR3. CDR3 sequence (DNA): TGCGCCAGCACGGGGGATTCCTACAATGAGCAGTTCTTC. It translates to CASTGDSYNEQFF.

This clone appeared a single time. V is TRBV18 and J is TRBJ1-1; D is undetermined. Germline CDR1 and CDR2: KGHSH and LQKENI. Deletions cut 3 bases from V and 11 bases from J, with 10 bases between. CDR3 length: 11 amino acids. For the CDR3, the DNA is TGTGCCAGCTCACCCTCGGACTCGGCTTTCTTT. The encoded protein is CASSPSDSAFF.

The genes are TRBV6-7 and TRBJ1-5; D gene uncertain. TRBV6-7 is designated an ORF whose function remains uncertain. Trimming cost V 1 base and J 5 bases, with 12 bases left between them. CDR3 length: 15 residues. CDR3 DNA sequence: TGTGCCAGCAGTTACTGGGCCCCCTTTGATCAGCCCCAGCATTTT. Amino acid sequence: CASSYWAPFDQPQHF.

The V and J genes are TRBV3-1 (or the pseudogene TRBV3-2) and TRBJ1-1, with D possibly TRBD1 on 6 matching bases. Trimming removed 6 bases at V and 5 bases at J, with 19 bases between. Germline CDR1 and CDR2: LGHDT and YNNKEL (reference sequence). This CDR3 is built from 15 residues. As DNA, the CDR3 is TGTGCCAGCAGTCGAGTCCTTACAGGGACGACTGAAGCTTTCTTT. This sequence encodes CASSRVLTGTTEAFF.

V and J are TRBV12-3 or TRBV12-4 and TRBJ2-7, with D perhaps matching TRBD2 (5 bases). The CDR3 spans 13 residues. V lost 4 bases, J lost 5 bases, and 12 bases lay in between. The CDR3 region is CASSSGIWDEQYF. The CDR3 DNA reads as TGTGCCAGCAGTTCCGGGATCTGGGACGAGCAGTACTTC.

The rearrangement joins TRBV27 to TRBJ2-3; D is perhaps TRBD1 (6 bases). This CDR3 has 15 amino acids. Deletions cut 4 bases from V and 3 bases from J, with 14 bases between. In germline, CDR1 is MNHEY, CDR2 SMNVEV (reference sequence). DNA of the CDR3: TGTGCCAGCAGTTCCCAGGGGATTAGAACAGATACGCAGTATTTT. This sequence encodes CASSSQGIRTDTQYF.